This entry concerns a single TCR beta chain. The antigen is not known. This sample was included in a study of T cell responses to AZD1222 COVID-19 vaccine. Study-level findings and limits: Distributed over spike, vaccine-associated CD4 TCRs predominated at 160-218 and 743-854. Clonal diversity was possibly underestimated; the donors were predominantly white British and more often female. Spike-specific TCR breadth and depth rose after two AZD1222 doses.

Some clones are missing from TCRdb's copy, which holds only in-frame ones; the method was immunoSEQ multiplex PCR. The sample has about 75,000 clones, around 89% seen once. V gave up 3 bases and J gave up 5 bases; unmatched junction bases: 6. CDR1 and CDR2 (germline): SGHDN, FVKESK. The CDR3 runs to 14 residues. This clonotype originated in an adult who received the MenACWY meningococcal vaccine as a control. The chain is built from TRBV14 and TRBJ2-5, with TRBD1 matching 7 bases. Sequencing used peripheral blood, obtained 28 days after the second dose of the MenACWY control vaccine. The CDR3 region has the DNA TGTGCCAGCAGCCATGTGACAGGGTGGGAGACCCAGTACTTC. This encodes CASSHVTGWETQYF.